This T cell receptor (beta chain) was sequenced during a study of blood T cell repertoires in COVID-19 (dated by TCRdb to 2018 to 2020). Background on the whole study: The collaborator samples originated in the United States, Italy and Spain and spanned the acute and convalescent phases of COVID-19. Subjects who had been exposed to COVID-19, were actively infected with it, or had recovered from it provided the deeply sampled blood TCRbeta repertoires that made up the dataset. Where available, HLA class I and class II types were obtained from metadata supplied by the sample provider rather than from assay-based typing. Nearly every sample came with metadata listing a de-identified subject ID, COVID-19 status, age in years and sex. The material from the prospective study consisted of cDNA or gDNA derived from T cells, B-cell-depleted T cells, or PBMCs. The samples were drawn from the first 160 participants of the ongoing ImmuneRACE study and from 950 to 1,500 subjects provided by 6 global collaborators. The repertoires were released in a freely available public database intended as a resource for research on the immune response to SARS-CoV-2. Study-wide conclusions, independent of this receptor: The amount of clinical and demographic metadata varied by source and participant and was provided uncurated.

One collaborating source in Seattle enrolled patients while the patients were actively infected and followed the patients over time throughout the course of disease. Collaborating institutions collected whole blood in K2EDTA tubes following their own protocols. For TCRbeta analysis, collaborator samples were shipped as frozen whole blood, as isolated PBMCs, or as DNA extracted from either sample type. As for this clone: There is no known antigen for this receptor. There are no base qualities to consult, and no much larger clone falls within one base.

From a lookup of the germline V gene, CDR1 and CDR2 are MNHEY and SVGAGI. Measured from the cysteine to the valine, the CDR3 is 12 residues long. The sequence is cut down to CDR3 DNA, 36 bases in frame from base 1. The V and J ends are trimmed by 5 bases and 0 bases, leaving 5 bases between them. TCRbeta CDR3 regions were amplified from genomic DNA using the immunoSEQ Assay, a bias-controlled multiplex PCR. The study's processing was this. Within the assay, amplification of reference gene primers was used to estimate how many nucleated cells each sample contained. To quantify the absolute abundance of each unique TCRbeta CDR3 rearrangement, sequence reads were collapsed and filtered. For each sample, productive Simpson clonality was calculated as the square root of Simpson's diversity index across productive rearrangements. The table comes from immuneACCESS by way of TCRdb, which keeps in-frame sequences with V and J called. Part of the clones is missing from these tables; in studies checked, under half for an unresolved V gene and the rest for unknown reasons. Clonal size and the V and J genes are those of that table, whereas D and trimming came from the DNA. Here the sample has some 180,000 clones; 81% occur a single time. 9.5% to 12% of the sample comes from the top ten.

The V and J genes are TRBV6-5 and TRBJ2-7, and TRBD2 may be the D gene, going by 5 matching bases. Sequences were obtained from peripheral blood. The TCR comes from a woman aged 40 to 50 with COVID-19, enrolled during active disease. Read as DNA, the sequence is TGTGCCAGCAGTCGGGACTCCTACGAGCAGTACGTC. It translates to CASSRDSYEQYV.